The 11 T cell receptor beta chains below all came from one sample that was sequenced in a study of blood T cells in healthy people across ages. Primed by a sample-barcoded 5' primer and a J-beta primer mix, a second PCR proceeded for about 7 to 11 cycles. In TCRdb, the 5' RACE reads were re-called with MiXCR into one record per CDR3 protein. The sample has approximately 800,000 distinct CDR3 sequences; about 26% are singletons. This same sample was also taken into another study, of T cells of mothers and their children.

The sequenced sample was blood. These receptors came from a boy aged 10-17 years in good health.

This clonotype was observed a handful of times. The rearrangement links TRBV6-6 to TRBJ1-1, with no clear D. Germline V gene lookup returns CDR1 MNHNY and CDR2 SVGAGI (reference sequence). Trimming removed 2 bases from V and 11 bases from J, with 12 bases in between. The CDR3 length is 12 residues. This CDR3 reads CASSYGQANAFF. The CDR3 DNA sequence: TGTGCCAGCAGTTACGGGCAGGCGAATGCTTTCTTT.

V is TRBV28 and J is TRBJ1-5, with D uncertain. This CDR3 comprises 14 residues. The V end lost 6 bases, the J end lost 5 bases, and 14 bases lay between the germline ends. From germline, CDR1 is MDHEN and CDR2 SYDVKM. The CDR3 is CASRLHGSHQPQHF. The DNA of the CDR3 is TGTGCCAGCAGATTACATGGGAGTCATCAGCCCCAGCATTTT.

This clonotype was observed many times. Here the CDR3 reads CASSYGSGDNNEQFF. CDR3 in DNA: TGTGCCAGCAGTTACGGGAGCGGGGACAACAATGAGCAGTTCTTC. The chain links TRBV6-6 to TRBJ2-1; maybe TRBD2 (7 bases). Trimming pared 2 bases from V and 5 bases from J, leaving 13 bases between. Germline loops: CDR1 MNHNY, CDR2 SVGAGI (reference sequence). The CDR3 is made up of 15 amino acids.

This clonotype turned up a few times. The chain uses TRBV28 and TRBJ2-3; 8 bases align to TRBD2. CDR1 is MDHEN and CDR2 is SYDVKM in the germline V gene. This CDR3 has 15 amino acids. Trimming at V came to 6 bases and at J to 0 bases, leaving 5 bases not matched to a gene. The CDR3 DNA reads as TGTGCCAGCAGGAAGCGGGGGTACAGCACAGATACGCAGTATTTT. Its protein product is CASRKRGYSTDTQYF.

Here the CDR3 DNA reads TGCAGTGCTCCCCGCGCGGGAGGGCGCCCCGACTACAATGAGCAGTTCTTC. Its protein product is CSAPRAGGRPDYNEQFF. J is TRBJ2-1 and V is TRBV20-1; 9 nucleotides align to TRBD2. J gave up 3 bases and V 5 bases, and 14 bases lay outside the gene matches. CDR1 and CDR2 from the germline V gene are DFQATT and SNEGSKA (reference sequence). This CDR3 contains 17 residues.

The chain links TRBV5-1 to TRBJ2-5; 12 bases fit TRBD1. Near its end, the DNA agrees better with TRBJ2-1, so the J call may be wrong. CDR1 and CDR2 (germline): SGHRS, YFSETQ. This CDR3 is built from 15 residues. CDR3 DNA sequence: TGCGCCAGCAGCTTGGGGCGGGACAGGGGGCATGAGCAGTTCTTC. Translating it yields CASSLGRDRGHEQFF.

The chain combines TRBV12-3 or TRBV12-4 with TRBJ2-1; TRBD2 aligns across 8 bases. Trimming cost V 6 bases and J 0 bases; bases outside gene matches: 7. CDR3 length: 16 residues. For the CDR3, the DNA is TGTGCCAGCAGACCTCTAGCGGGTCGCTCCTACAATGAGCAGTTCTTC. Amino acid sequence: CASRPLAGRSYNEQFF.

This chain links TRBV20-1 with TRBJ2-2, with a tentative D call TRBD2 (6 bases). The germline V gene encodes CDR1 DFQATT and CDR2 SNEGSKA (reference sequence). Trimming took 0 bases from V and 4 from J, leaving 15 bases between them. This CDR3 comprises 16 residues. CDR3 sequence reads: CSARDYGRGTTGELFF. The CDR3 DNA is TGCAGTGCTAGAGATTACGGTCGGGGGACCACCGGGGAGCTGTTTTTT.

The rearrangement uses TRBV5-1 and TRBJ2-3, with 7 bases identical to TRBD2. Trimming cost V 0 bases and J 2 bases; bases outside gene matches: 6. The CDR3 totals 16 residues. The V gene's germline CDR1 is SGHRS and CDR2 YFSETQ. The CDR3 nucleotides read TGCGCCAGCAGCTTGGGGGCGAGCGGGGCCACAGATACGCAGTATTTT. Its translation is CASSLGASGATDTQYF.

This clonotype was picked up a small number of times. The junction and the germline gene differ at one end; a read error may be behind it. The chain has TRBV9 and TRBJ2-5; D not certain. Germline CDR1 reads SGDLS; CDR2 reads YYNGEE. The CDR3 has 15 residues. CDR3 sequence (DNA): TGCGCCAGCAGCCCTACGACTGGCATCGGGGAGACCCAGTACTTC. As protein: CASSPTTGIGETQYF.

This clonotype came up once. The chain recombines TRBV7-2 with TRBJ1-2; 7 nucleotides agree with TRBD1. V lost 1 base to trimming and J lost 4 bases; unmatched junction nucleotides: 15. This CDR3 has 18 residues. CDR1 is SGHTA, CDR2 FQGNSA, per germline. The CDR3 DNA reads TGTGCCAGCAGCTTAGAAGGGGGCGGGAGCCCGCGTCCCTATGGCTACACCTTC. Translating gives CASSLEGGGSPRPYGYTF.